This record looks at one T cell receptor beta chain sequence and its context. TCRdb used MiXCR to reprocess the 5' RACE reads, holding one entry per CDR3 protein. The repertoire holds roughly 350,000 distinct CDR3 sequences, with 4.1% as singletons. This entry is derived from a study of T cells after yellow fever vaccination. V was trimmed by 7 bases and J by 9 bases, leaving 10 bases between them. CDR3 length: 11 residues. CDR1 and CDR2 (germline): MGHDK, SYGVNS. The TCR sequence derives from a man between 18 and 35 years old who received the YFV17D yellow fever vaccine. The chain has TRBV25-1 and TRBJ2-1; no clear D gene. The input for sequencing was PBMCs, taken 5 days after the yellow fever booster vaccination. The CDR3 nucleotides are TGTGCCAGCACCCTAGTGGGTGAGCAGTTCTTC. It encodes CASTLVGEQFF.